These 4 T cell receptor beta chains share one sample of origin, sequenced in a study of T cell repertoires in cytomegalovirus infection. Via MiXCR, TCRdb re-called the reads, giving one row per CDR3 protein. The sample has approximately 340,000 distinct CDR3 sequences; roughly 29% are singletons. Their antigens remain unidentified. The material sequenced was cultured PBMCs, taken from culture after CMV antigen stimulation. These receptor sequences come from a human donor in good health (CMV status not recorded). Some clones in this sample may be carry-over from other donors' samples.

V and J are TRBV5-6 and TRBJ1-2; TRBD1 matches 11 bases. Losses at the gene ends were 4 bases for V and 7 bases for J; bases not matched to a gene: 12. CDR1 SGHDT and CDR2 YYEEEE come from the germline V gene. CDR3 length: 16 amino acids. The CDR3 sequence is CASSRYGTGGEFGYTF. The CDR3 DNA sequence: TGTGCCAGCAGCAGATATGGGACAGGGGGAGAGTTTGGCTACACCTTC.

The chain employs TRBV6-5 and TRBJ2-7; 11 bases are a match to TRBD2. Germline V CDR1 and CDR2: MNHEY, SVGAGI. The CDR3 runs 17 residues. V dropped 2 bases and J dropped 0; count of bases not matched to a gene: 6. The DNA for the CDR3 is TGTGCCAGCAGTTACATACCGACTAGCGGGATCTCCTACGAGCAGTACTTC. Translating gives CASSYIPTSGISYEQYF.

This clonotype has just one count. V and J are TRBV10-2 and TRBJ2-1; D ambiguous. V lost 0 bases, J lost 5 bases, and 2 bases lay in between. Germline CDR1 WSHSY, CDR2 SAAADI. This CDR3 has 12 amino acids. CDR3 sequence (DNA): TGCGCCAGCAGTGAGTCGGACAATGAGCAGTTCTTC. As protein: CASSESDNEQFF.

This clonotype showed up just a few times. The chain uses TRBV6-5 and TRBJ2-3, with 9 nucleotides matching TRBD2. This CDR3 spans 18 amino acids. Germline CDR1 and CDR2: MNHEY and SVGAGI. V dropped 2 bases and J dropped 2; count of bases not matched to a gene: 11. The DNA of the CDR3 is TGTGCCAGCAGTTACGTGGCGGGGGGGGAACAAGACACAGATACGCAGTATTTT. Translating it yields CASSYVAGGEQDTDTQYF.